This paragraph reports one T cell receptor beta chain. Its matching antigen is unknown. Sampling of alopecia areata patients yielded lesional scalp punch biopsies as well as peripheral blood. CDR1 is GTSNPN and CDR2 is SVGIG in the germline V gene (reference sequence). This CDR3 is 16 amino acids long. The ends were cut back, 1 base at V and 0 bases at J, with 15 bases in the middle. The source of the sample is a study of CD8+ T cells in alopecia areata. Study as a whole: The study gave treated patients oral tofacitinib at 5 to 10 mg twice daily. For 6 to 18 months, tofacitinib was taken, and 6 months off drug followed. Study-level points and caveats: Lesional scalp, notably in alopecia totalis/universalis, had clonality above that of normal scalp.

TCR sequencing used cDNA made by reverse transcription of extracted RNA. Method: immunoSEQ multiplex PCR; TCRdb's copy keeps in-frame clones and lacks some. The sample yields almost 250,000 clones, roughly two thirds seen once. The chain is built from TRBV30 and TRBJ1-1; D is undetermined. The clonotype was recovered from a human donor with alopecia areata. The source material was CD4+ T cells sorted from blood, sampled at week 0. CDR3 sequence (DNA): TGTGCCTGGAGTGGGGATTCGGGGTGGATGAACACTGAAGCTTTCTTT. Its translation is CAWSGDSGWMNTEAFF.